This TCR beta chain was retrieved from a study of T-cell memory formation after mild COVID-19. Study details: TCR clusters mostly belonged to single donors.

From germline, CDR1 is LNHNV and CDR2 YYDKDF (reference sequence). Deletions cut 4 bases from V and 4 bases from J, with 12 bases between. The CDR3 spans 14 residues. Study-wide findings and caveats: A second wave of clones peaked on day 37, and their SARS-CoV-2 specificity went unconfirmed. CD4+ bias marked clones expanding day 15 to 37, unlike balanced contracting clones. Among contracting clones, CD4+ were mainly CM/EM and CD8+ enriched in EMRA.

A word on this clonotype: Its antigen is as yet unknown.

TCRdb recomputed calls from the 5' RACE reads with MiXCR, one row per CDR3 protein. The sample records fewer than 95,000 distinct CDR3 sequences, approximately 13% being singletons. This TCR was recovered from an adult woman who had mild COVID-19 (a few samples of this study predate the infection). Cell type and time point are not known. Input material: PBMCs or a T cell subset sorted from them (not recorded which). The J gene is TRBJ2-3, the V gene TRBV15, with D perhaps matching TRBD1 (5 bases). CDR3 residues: CATSNDRGADTQYF. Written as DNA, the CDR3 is TGTGCCACCAGCAACGACAGAGGTGCAGATACGCAGTATTTT.